This passage covers 30 T cell receptor beta chains from one sample sequenced in a study of T-cell memory formation after mild COVID-19. In TCRdb, the 5' RACE reads were re-called with MiXCR into one record per CDR3 protein. The sample shows hundreds of thousands of distinct CDR3 sequences, 25% to 30% of them seen only once. Sequencing was carried out using PBMCs or a T cell subset sorted from them (not recorded which). These TCRs come from an adult woman who had mild COVID-19 (a few samples of this study predate the infection). Cell type and time point are not known.

This clonotype was counted only a few times. V usage is TRBV20-1 and J usage is TRBJ1-2, with unresolved D. The length of the CDR3 is 12 residues. The germline V gene has CDR1 DFQATT and CDR2 SNEGSKA (reference sequence). Trimming took off 6 bases at V and 2 bases at J, with 10 bases between the two ends. CDR3 residues: CSARTENYGYTF. CDR3 bases: TGCAGTGCGCGGACCGAGAACTATGGCTACACCTTC.

This clonotype was detected a few times. The chain combines TRBV11-3 with TRBJ2-3; perhaps TRBD2 as D (6 bases). The CDR3 spans 14 residues. Germline lookup yields CDR1 SGHNT and CDR2 YENEEA. Trimming pared 4 bases from V and 2 bases from J, leaving 10 bases between. This CDR3 reads CASSSLAYTDTQYF. The CDR3 coding sequence is TGTGCCAGCAGCTCTCTAGCGTACACAGATACGCAGTATTTT. Based on the CDR3 plus reference TRBV11-3 and TRBJ2-3, the full variable domain is EAGVVQSPRYKIIEKKQPVAFWCNPISGHNTLYWYLQNLGQGPELLIRYENEEAVDDSQLPKDRFSAERLKGVDSTLKIQPAELGDSAVYLCASSSLAYTDTQYFGPGTRLTVL.

The rearrangement links TRBV7-2 to TRBJ2-3, with D unresolved. The CDR3 runs 13 residues. Germline V CDR1 and CDR2: SGHTA, FQGNSA. The V and J ends lost 5 bases and 3 bases respectively, with 9 bases between them. CDR3 sequence: CASSVTWTDTQYF. CDR3 in DNA: TGTGCCAGCAGCGTGACATGGACAGATACGCAGTATTTT.

V usage is TRBV24-1 and J usage is TRBJ2-5, with 8 bases fitting TRBD1. This CDR3 has 18 amino acids. Germline lookup yields CDR1 KGHDR and CDR2 SFDVKD. J lost 4 bases, V lost 3 bases, and 15 bases had no gene match. CDR3 coding DNA: TGTGCCACCAGTGATACCGCCTCTCGATATGACAGGGGAGAGACCCAGTACTTC. Translated, it gives CATSDTASRYDRGETQYF.

The chain uses TRBV7-2 and TRBJ2-7; the D is unclear. Trimming cost V 1 base and J 6 bases, with 10 bases left between them. CDR3 length equals 13 residues. Per the germline V gene, CDR1 is SGHTA and CDR2 is FQGNSA. The chain's CDR3 is CASSLGGYFEQYF. CDR3 nucleotide sequence: TGTGCCAGCAGCTTAGGCGGATACTTCGAGCAGTACTTC.

The chain employs TRBV6-2 or TRBV6-3 and TRBJ2-7, with D possibly being TRBD1 (6 bases). Looked up from germline, CDR1 is MNHEY and CDR2 is SVGEGT. V was clipped by 0 bases and J by 3 bases, with 12 bases between them. This CDR3 comprises 15 residues. The CDR3 loop is CASSYSINRDYEQYF. In DNA form, the CDR3 reads TGTGCCAGCAGTTACTCGATTAACAGGGACTACGAGCAGTACTTC.

J is TRBJ2-2 and V is TRBV4-2; D unclear. Germline assignment: CDR1 LGHNA and CDR2 YNFKEQ. The CDR3 totals 12 residues. V lost 3 bases, J lost 6 bases, and 5 bases lay in between. The CDR3 DNA reads as TGTGCCAGCAGCCAGACCGCCGGGGAGCTGTTTTTT. Protein product: CASSQTAGELFF.

The rearrangement uses TRBV5-6 and TRBJ1-2; TRBD1 agrees at 8 bases. Germline trimming cut 4 bases from V and 7 bases from J; bases unmatched to any gene: 15. The CDR3 sequence is 16 residues long. Germline lookup yields CDR1 SGHDT and CDR2 YYEEEE. CDR3 protein: CASSPLIETGAVGYTF. The CDR3, as DNA: TGTGCCAGCAGCCCATTAATAGAGACAGGGGCTGTTGGCTACACCTTC.

This clonotype turned up a few times. CDR3 DNA sequence: TGTGCCACCAGTGATGGGGGGGACTCCTACAATGAGCAGTTCTTC. As protein: CATSDGGDSYNEQFF. This chain links TRBV24-1 with TRBJ2-1; 7 nucleotides match TRBD2. The J segment lost 0 bases and the V segment lost 3 bases, leaving 1 base of the junction unmatched. The CDR3 totals 15 residues. Germline V CDR1 and CDR2: KGHDR, SFDVKD.

This clonotype was counted a few times. In DNA, the CDR3 is TGTGCCAGCAGCCCCCGGGATACGCGCTACGAGCAGTACTTC. Translating gives CASSPRDTRYEQYF. The rearrangement joins TRBV9 to TRBJ2-7; possibly TRBD2 for D (5 bases). Germline V gene data show CDR1 as SGDLS and CDR2 as YYNGEE. This CDR3 region has 14 residues. V lost 4 bases and J lost 3, with 14 bases in between.

V usage is TRBV12-3 or TRBV12-4 and J usage is TRBJ1-5; 7 positions match TRBD1. With 7 bases clipped from V and 6 bases from J, the junction kept 6 bases outside the gene matches. The CDR3 totals 13 residues. Here the CDR3 reads CASKGATSQPQHF. The CDR3 DNA is TGTGCCAGCAAGGGGGCGACAAGTCAGCCCCAGCATTTT.

The chain combines TRBV24-1 with TRBJ2-1, with TRBD1 as a possible D gene (6 bases). Germline lookup yields CDR1 KGHDR and CDR2 SFDVKD. The CDR3 contains 14 residues. V lost 8 bases and J 1 base, leaving 11 bases between the germline ends. The CDR3 region is CATTRGGSYNEQFF. CDR3 nucleotide sequence: TGTGCCACCACGAGAGGGGGATCCTACAATGAGCAGTTCTTC.

This clonotype appeared a few times. The chain is built from TRBV6-5 and TRBJ2-5; D possibly uses TRBD1 or TRBD2 (5 bases each). Germline V CDR1 and CDR2: MNHEY, SVGAGI. Trimming pared 3 bases from V and 5 bases from J, leaving 10 bases between. The CDR3 has 13 amino acids. CDR3: CASSYLRGETQYF. CDR3 nucleotide sequence: TGTGCCAGCAGTTATTTGAGGGGCGAGACCCAGTACTTC.

Only a few counts were recorded for this clonotype. The chain recombines TRBV2 with TRBJ2-1; 9 bases match TRBD1. This CDR3 has 16 residues. After removal of 5 bases from V and 6 bases from J, the junction contained 11 bases not matched to a gene. The germline V gene has CDR1 SNHLY and CDR2 FYNNEI. CDR3 nucleotides: TGTGCCAGCAGTCACCGGGGACAGGGTCTGTTCAATGAGCAGTTCTTC. This codes for CASSHRGQGLFNEQFF.

This chain uses TRBV2 with TRBJ1-6; 7 bases align to TRBD1. V trimming: 3 bases; J trimming: 9 bases; junction bases outside the gene matches: 11. Per germline, CDR1 SNHLY and CDR2 FYNNEI. This CDR3 is 16 amino acids long. CDR3 loop: CASSDLGMTGSSPLHF. The CDR3 bases are TGTGCCAGCAGTGATTTGGGCATGACAGGGAGTTCACCCCTCCACTTT.

J is TRBJ2-3 and V is TRBV18, with 12 bases lining up with TRBD2. Germline assignment: CDR1 KGHSH and CDR2 LQKENI. The trim removed 4 bases at V and 6 bases at J, leaving 11 bases unmatched. This CDR3 is 17 amino acids long. The CDR3 region has the DNA TGTGCCAGCTCACTACTCAGACTAGCGGGAGCGTTGGATACGCAGTATTTT. As protein: CASSLLRLAGALDTQYF.

This clonotype was detected a few times. The genes are TRBV10-3 and TRBJ2-7; D might be TRBD2 (6 bases). Germline V gene data show CDR1 as ENHRY and CDR2 as SYGVKD. The CDR3 contains 12 residues. V lost 8 bases to trimming and J lost 3 bases, with 11 bases between them. Here the CDR3 DNA reads TGTGCCATCGGAAGTAGCGGCTACGAGCAGTACTTC. Its protein is CAIGSSGYEQYF.

The CDR3 region has the DNA TGTGCCAGCAGCTCCCAGACAGGGCTGAACACTGAAGCTTTCTTT. The encoded protein is CASSSQTGLNTEAFF. This chain connects TRBV11-2 to TRBJ1-1; 7 bases are a match to TRBD1. The CDR3 contains 15 residues. The germline CDR1 and CDR2 sequences are SGHAT and FQNNGV. The V segment lost 4 bases and the J segment 0 bases; nucleotides outside the gene matches: 5.

This clonotype was detected only once. The chain has TRBV19 and TRBJ2-7; tentatively, D is TRBD1 or TRBD2 (5 bases each). The germline gives CDR1 LNHDA, CDR2 SQIVND (reference sequence). CDR3 size: 13 residues. V lost 4 bases and J lost 0, with 7 bases in between. The DNA of the CDR3 is TGTGCCAGTAGTAACGGGGCCTCCTACGAGCAGTACTTC. The encoded protein is CASSNGASYEQYF.

This clonotype showed up just a few times. V is TRBV2 and J is TRBJ2-3; D is undetermined. Trimming pared 2 bases from V and 6 bases from J, leaving 12 bases between. The CDR3 has 14 residues. Germline CDR1 SNHLY, CDR2 FYNNEI. As DNA, the CDR3 is TGTGCCAGCAGTGAAAACCCGGACCTTGATACGCAGTATTTT. Amino acid sequence: CASSENPDLDTQYF. The full variable domain, in which reference TRBV2 and TRBJ2-3 provide the parts outside the CDR3, is EPEVTQTPSHQVTQMGQEVILRCVPISNHLYFYWYRQILGQKVEFLVSFYNNEISEKSEIFDDQFSVERPDGSNFTLKIRSTKLEDSAMYFCASSENPDLDTQYFGPGTRLTVL.

V usage is TRBV2 and J usage is TRBJ2-7; 12 positions match TRBD2. Trimming cost V 7 bases and J 4 bases; bases outside gene matches: 5. Germline V gives CDR1 SNHLY, CDR2 FYNNEI. The CDR3 length is 14 residues. In DNA, the CDR3 is TGTGCCAGCACTGGGACTAGCGGGCGATACGAGCAGTACTTC. It codes for CASTGTSGRYEQYF. Variable domain in full (rest from reference TRBV2 and TRBJ2-7): EPEVTQTPSHQVTQMGQEVILRCVPISNHLYFYWYRQILGQKVEFLVSFYNNEISEKSEIFDDQFSVERPDGSNFTLKIRSTKLEDSAMYFCASTGTSGRYEQYFGPGTRLTVT.

This clonotype was detected only once. The gene calls are TRBV30 and TRBJ1-1; maybe TRBD1 (6 bases). The CDR3 is 12 amino acids. CDR1 is GTSNPN and CDR2 is SVGIG in the germline V gene (reference sequence). Deletions cut 7 bases from V and 1 base from J, with 10 bases between. The CDR3 nucleotides are TGTGCCTATGGACAGACGAACACTGAAGCTTTCTTT. It is translated as CAYGQTNTEAFF.

The chain joins TRBV2 to TRBJ2-7; D perhaps matches TRBD2 (6 bases). V lost 6 bases and J lost 9, with 15 bases in between. The CDR3 sequence is 12 residues long. The germline gives CDR1 SNHLY, CDR2 FYNNEI. The CDR3 sequence: CASSRTIPGQYF. For the CDR3, the DNA is TGTGCCAGCAGCCGGACTATTCCCGGGCAGTACTTC.

This clonotype occurred a few times. V is TRBV15 and J is TRBJ2-5; 9 positions agree with TRBD1. CDR3 length: 17 amino acids. V lost 4 bases to trimming and J lost 5 bases; unmatched junction nucleotides: 14. Per germline, CDR1 LNHNV and CDR2 YYDKDF (reference sequence). The CDR3 sequence: CATSNSYRDRASETQYF. The CDR3, as DNA: TGTGCCACCAGCAACAGTTACCGGGACAGGGCTTCGGAGACCCAGTACTTC.

This clonotype was seen only a few times. This rearrangement joins TRBV2 to TRBJ2-3, with D possibly TRBD1 on 5 matching bases. The CDR3 is 15 amino acids. V lost 6 bases and J 1 base, leaving 14 bases between the germline ends. Germline CDR1 and CDR2: SNHLY and FYNNEI. The CDR3 spells CASSDLRVGTDTQYF. CDR3 bases: TGTGCCAGCAGCGATCTCAGGGTCGGCACAGATACGCAGTATTTT.

The CDR3 bases are TGTGCCAGCCCTACGACAGGGGAGAGATCACCCCTCCACTTT. It specifies CASPTTGERSPLHF. The genes are TRBV6-8 and TRBJ1-6; TRBD1 matches at 8 bases. V lost 8 bases to trimming and J lost 10 bases; unmatched junction nucleotides: 10. The germline CDR1 and CDR2 sequences are MNHGY and SAAAGT. This CDR3 region has 14 residues.

Only a few counts were recorded for this clonotype. The genes are TRBV19 and TRBJ1-5, with D possibly matching TRBD1 (6 bases). The CDR3 runs to 16 residues. The V gene's germline CDR1 is LNHDA and CDR2 SQIVND (reference sequence). Trimming removed 7 bases at V and 2 bases at J, with 18 bases between. CDR3 sequence reads: CASTGTLPAGNQPQHF. The CDR3 region has the DNA TGTGCCAGTACGGGGACACTCCCAGCGGGCAATCAGCCCCAGCATTTT.

This clonotype has more than one count but fewer than ten. V and J are TRBV5-5 and TRBJ2-2; perhaps TRBD2 as D (6 bases). CDR3 size: 13 residues. Germline V lookup: CDR1 SGHKS, CDR2 YYEKEE (reference sequence). Trimming shortened V by 6 bases and J by 4 bases, and 10 bases separated the two germline ends. The CDR3 DNA reads as TGTGCCAGCAACCCGCGGGGCACCGGGGAGCTGTTTTTT. It specifies CASNPRGTGELFF.

This clonotype was recorded once. V and J are TRBV9 and TRBJ2-7; D not certain. The CDR3 totals 13 residues. Germline CDR1 SGDLS, CDR2 YYNGEE. V lost 4 bases to trimming and J lost 6 bases, with 14 bases between them. The CDR3 region is CASSPPTLAEQYF. CDR3 coding DNA: TGTGCCAGCAGCCCCCCAACCCTGGCCGAGCAGTACTTC. The full variable domain, in which reference TRBV9 and TRBJ2-7 provide the parts outside the CDR3, is DSGVTQTPKHLITATGQRVTLRCSPRSGDLSVYWYQQSLDQGLQFLIQYYNGEERAKGNILERFSAQQFPDLHSELNLSSLELGDSALYFCASSPPTLAEQYFGPGTRLTVT.

There are a few counts of this clonotype. V usage is TRBV5-5 and J usage is TRBJ2-5; TRBD2 aligns across 12 bases. V lost 4 bases to trimming and J lost 5 bases; unmatched junction nucleotides: 9. CDR3 length: 16 residues. CDR1 and CDR2 (germline): SGHKS, YYEKEE (reference sequence). CDR3 in DNA: TGTGCCAGCAGCCCCGGACTAGCGGGACAGATGGAGACCCAGTACTTC. It yields the protein CASSPGLAGQMETQYF.